The next 10 T cell receptor beta chains were all read from a single sample in a study of blood T cell repertoires in COVID-19. Assay: immunoSEQ multiplex PCR; the TCRdb copy retains only in-frame clones and omits some. The data contain approximately 310,000 clones, more than 75% of them singletons. Sample: peripheral blood. Every receptor here comes from a woman aged 45 to 65 who had recovered from COVID-19.

This clone was recorded only once. V and J are TRBV30 and TRBJ1-1; 8 bases are a match to TRBD1. This CDR3 is 12 amino acids long. Looked up from germline, CDR1 is GTSNPN and CDR2 is SVGIG (reference sequence). With 5 bases clipped from V and 4 bases from J, the junction kept 3 bases outside the gene matches. In DNA, the CDR3 is TGTGCCTGGGGGACAGGTCCCACTGAAGCTTTCTTT. Its protein product is CAWGTGPTEAFF. Full variable domain (remainder filled in from reference TRBV30 and TRBJ1-1): SQTIHQWPATLVQPVGSPLSLECTVEGTSNPNLYWYRQAAGRGLQLLFYSVGIGQISSEVPQNLSASRPQDRQFILSSKKLLLSDSGFYLCAWGTGPTEAFFGQGTRLTVV.

J is TRBJ1-1 and V is TRBV27, with TRBD1 identical over 7 bases. V gave up 5 bases and J gave up 9 bases; unmatched junction bases: 9. This CDR3 comprises 13 residues. Germline V gives CDR1 MNHEY, CDR2 SMNVEV (reference sequence). CDR3 loop: CASSIDRELKAFF. CDR3 DNA sequence: TGTGCCAGCAGTATTGACAGGGAATTGAAAGCTTTCTTT.

The chain links TRBV5-1 to TRBJ1-2; 10 nucleotides align to TRBD1. Germline values: CDR1 SGHRS, CDR2 YFSETQ. The CDR3 runs to 14 residues. V dropped 4 bases and J dropped 7; count of bases not matched to a gene: 7. The CDR3: CASSSTGQGGGYTF. CDR3 DNA: TGCGCCAGCAGCAGTACCGGACAGGGGGGTGGCTACACCTTC.

The genes are TRBV28 and TRBJ1-5; 10 positions agree with TRBD1. This CDR3 is 16 amino acids long. Germline lookup yields CDR1 MDHEN and CDR2 SYDVKM. V was pared by 2 bases and J by 5 bases, with 6 bases of the junction left unmatched. The CDR3 is CASSLAGTGDHQPQHF. The CDR3 bases are TGTGCCAGCAGTTTAGCCGGGACAGGGGATCATCAGCCCCAGCATTTT.

The V gene is TRBV20-1, the J gene TRBJ2-5; D unresolved. This CDR3 has 11 amino acids. Germline loops: CDR1 DFQATT, CDR2 SNEGSKA (reference sequence). With 8 bases removed from V and 5 bases from J, the gap between germline ends came to 12 bases. In DNA, the CDR3 is TGCAGTCTAGGAGTACTCGAGACCCAGTACTTC. Its protein product is CSLGVLETQYF.

The V gene is TRBV5-1, the J gene TRBJ2-3; 11 nucleotides match TRBD2. Per the germline V gene, CDR1 is SGHRS and CDR2 is YFSETQ. The CDR3 consists of 15 residues. V dropped 2 bases and J dropped 4; count of bases not matched to a gene: 3. Written as DNA, the CDR3 is TGCGCCAGCAGCTTTAGCGGGAGGGCTGCAGATACGCAGTATTTT. This sequence encodes CASSFSGRAADTQYF.

The sample holds one count of this clone. The V call is TRBV19, the J call TRBJ1-5; a possible D gene is TRBD1 (6 bases). Trimming took off 6 bases at V and 0 bases at J, with 9 bases between the two ends. The CDR3 is made up of 14 amino acids. Germline V gene data show CDR1 as LNHDA and CDR2 as SQIVND (reference sequence). The CDR3 spells CASRPGHSNQPQHF. CDR3 sequence (DNA): TGTGCCAGTAGACCGGGACATAGCAATCAGCCCCAGCATTTT.

V is TRBV3-1 (or the pseudogene TRBV3-2) and J is TRBJ2-1; D is unclear. Germline V gives CDR1 LGHDT, CDR2 YNNKEL (reference sequence). Trimming shortened V by 4 bases and J by 0 bases, and 19 bases separated the two germline ends. This CDR3 is 18 amino acids long. The CDR3 protein is CASSPPLFRVSSYNEQFF. The CDR3, as DNA: TGTGCCAGCAGCCCCCCGCTTTTTCGCGTGAGCTCCTACAATGAGCAGTTCTTC.

In its sample, this clone was seen once. This rearrangement joins TRBV5-1 to TRBJ2-7; 7 bases agree with TRBD2. The CDR3 covers 15 residues. V shed 3 bases and J 0 bases; nucleotides not matched to a gene: 6. The germline CDR1 and CDR2 sequences are SGHRS and YFSETQ. The CDR3 nucleotides are TGCGCCAGCAGCTGGGCGGGCGGGAGCTCCTACGAGCAGTACTTC. Translating gives CASSWAGGSSYEQYF.

This clone is a singleton in its sample. The CDR3 DNA is TGTGCCAGTAGTCGGACAGTAATCTCCACTGAAGCTTTCTTT. Protein: CASSRTVISTEAFF. The chain employs TRBV19 and TRBJ1-1; a possible D gene is TRBD1 (6 bases). This CDR3 region has 14 residues. CDR1 is LNHDA and CDR2 is SQIVND in the germline V gene (reference sequence). V lost 5 bases and J 4 bases, leaving 14 bases between the germline ends. The full variable domain, its missing parts supplied by reference TRBV19 and TRBJ1-1, is DGGITQSPKYLFRKEGQNVTLSCEQNLNHDAMYWYRQDPGQGLRLIYYSQIVNDFQKGDIAEGYSVSREKKESFPLTVTSAQKNPTAFYLCASSRTVISTEAFFGQGTRLTVV.